Listed below are T cell receptor beta chains from one sample, sequenced in a study of blood T cell repertoires in COVID-19. Using immunoSEQ multiplex PCR, the repertoire was profiled, and TCRdb retains in-frame clones only, with some absent. This table holds 210,000 or so clones, about 86% found once. The sample taken for sequencing was PBMCs or T cells enriched from blood (not recorded which). The origin of the receptors is a woman aged 50 to 60 in a cohort exposed to, infected with or recovered from COVID-19 (not recorded which). Both conserved end residues are part of each CDR3. The D gene is left open where the match is weak. A row's size may be missing; if present it is once, few, many or a size class.

d_gene	v_gene	len	abundance	j_gene	CDR3nt	CDR3aa
-	TRBV19	15	once	TRBJ1-2	TGTGCCAGTAATCCGCACAAACGAGGAAGCTATGGCTACACCTTC	CASNPHKRGSYGYTF
-	TRBV9	14	-	TRBJ1-1	TGTGCCAGCAGCGTAGTCCAGGTCCACACTGAAGCTTTCTTT	CASSVVQVHTEAFF
TRBD1	TRBV6-6	14	-	TRBJ2-3	TGTGCCAGCAGTCGACAGGGCCTCGCAGATACGCAGTATTTT	CASSRQGLADTQYF
-	TRBV9	13	-	TRBJ2-3	TGTGCCAGCGGGCTAGCAGGCACAGATACGCAGTATTTT	CASGLAGTDTQYF
-	TRBV10-1	12	-	TRBJ1-1	TGCGCCAGCAGTGGACAGAACACTGAAGCTTTCTTT	CASSGQNTEAFF
-	TRBV18	14	-	TRBJ1-5	TGTGCCAGCTCACCGGGGGGGAACAATCAGCCCCAGCATTTT	CASSPGGNNQPQHF
-	TRBV2	14	few	TRBJ1-2	TGTGCCAGCAGTGAATTCGGGGGAAACTATGGCTACACCTTC	CASSEFGGNYGYTF
-	TRBV9	15	-	TRBJ2-3	TGTGCCAGCAGCCCCCGGACAGCTAGCACAGATACGCAGTATTTT	CASSPRTASTDTQYF
-	TRBV5-5	15	-	TRBJ1-4	TGTGCCAGCAGCTTGACGGGGGATAGGAATGAAAAACTGTTTTTT	CASSLTGDRNEKLFF
TRBD2	TRBV28	16	few	TRBJ2-7	TGTGCCAGCAGTTTATGGGTCGGGGGGGCCTTAGGTGAGCAGTACTTC	CASSLWVGGALGEQYF
TRBD1	TRBV4-3	16	few	TRBJ2-7	TGCGCCAGCAGCCAACGGCACCAGGGACAGTTCTACGAGCAGTACTTC	CASSQRHQGQFYEQYF
TRBD2	TRBV7-9	16	-	TRBJ2-1	TGTGCCAGCCGCCCCAGTAGCGGGGGGACGCACAATGAGCAGTTCTTC	CASRPSSGGTHNEQFF
-	TRBV5-1	13	-	TRBJ1-1	TGCGCCAGCAGCTTGGGGAGGAACACTGAAGCTTTCTTT	CASSLGRNTEAFF
TRBD1	TRBV7-4	18	-	TRBJ1-5	TGTGCCAGCAGCTTAGAGGGGACAGGGGGGATGGACAATCAGCCCCAGCATTTT	CASSLEGTGGMDNQPQHF
-	TRBV6-5	11	-	TRBJ2-7	TGTGCCAGCAGTCTGTTATACGAGCAGTACTTC	CASSLLYEQYF
-	TRBV4-3	15	-	TRBJ2-3	TGCGCCAGCAGCCAAGCCCGGGGTTGGACAGATACGCAGTATTTT	CASSQARGWTDTQYF
-	TRBV7-8	15	-	TRBJ1-6	TGTGCCAGCAGCTTAGTTGGGGGCTCAAATTCACCCCTCCACTTT	CASSLVGGSNSPLHF
TRBD2	TRBV5-1	15	-	TRBJ2-3	TGCGCCAGCAGCCACATAGCGGGGGGGATAGATACGCAGTATTTT	CASSHIAGGIDTQYF
-	TRBV24-1	13	-	TRBJ2-2	TGTGCCACCAGCATCCTGGCTACCGGGGAGCTGTTTTTT	CATSILATGELFF
-	TRBV28	18	-	TRBJ2-5	TGTGCCAGCAGAATCCTGACCGACGGAGGGATGGGTCAAGAGACCCAGTACTTC	CASRILTDGGMGQETQYF
TRBD1	TRBV5-4	13	-	TRBJ2-5	TGTGCCAGCAGCTTCAACAGGGGCGAGACCCAGTACTTC	CASSFNRGETQYF
-	TRBV14	16	-	TRBJ2-1	TGTGCCAGCAGCCAAGGGTCGGGGTCTACCTACAATGAGCAGTTCTTC	CASSQGSGSTYNEQFF
-	TRBV28	16	-	TRBJ1-6	TGTGCCAGCAGTGGGAGACAGGTGTCAAATAATTCACCCCTCCACTTT	CASSGRQVSNNSPLHF
TRBD1	TRBV5-8	15	-	TRBJ1-1	TGTGCCAGCAGCCCGGGACAGGGGATGAACACTGAAGCTTTCTTT	CASSPGQGMNTEAFF
-	TRBV7-2	15	-	TRBJ2-7	TGTGCCAGCAGCTTAGGTCCCGTCAGCTCCTACGAGCAGTACTTC	CASSLGPVSSYEQYF
TRBD1	TRBV9	15	once	TRBJ1-4	TGTGCCAGCAGCCTCTCGACAGGGCGGTGGGAAAAACTGTTTTTT	CASSLSTGRWEKLFF
TRBD1	TRBV5-8	14	-	TRBJ1-6	TGTGCCAGCAGCCGCGACAGGGGGGTTTCACCCCTCCACTTT	CASSRDRGVSPLHF
TRBD1	TRBV7-8	11	-	TRBJ1-2	TGTGTTACAGGGGGTCTATACGGCTACACCTTC	CVTGGLYGYTF
-	TRBV5-1	14	-	TRBJ1-1	TGCGCCAGCAGCTCTTACAGCGGGGACACTGAAGCTTTCTTT	CASSSYSGDTEAFF
TRBD2	TRBV7-2	17	once	TRBJ2-3	TGTGCCAGCAGCTTAGGGGCGGGGGGTACGGGCACAGATACGCAGTATTTT	CASSLGAGGTGTDTQYF
TRBD1	TRBV28	16	few	TRBJ1-5	TGTGCCAGCAGTTTGTACAGGGGGAAGACCAATCAGCCCCAGCATTTT	CASSLYRGKTNQPQHF
-	TRBV28	15	-	TRBJ1-1	TGTGCCAGCAGTTCCGGAGGGGGGGATTACACTGAAGCTTTCTTT	CASSSGGGDYTEAFF
-	TRBV7-2	17	-	TRBJ1-3	TGTGCCAGCAGCTTAGCGCTAGCCAGCAGCTCTGGAAACACCATATATTTT	CASSLALASSSGNTIYF
-	TRBV5-5	17	-	TRBJ1-4	TGTGCCAGCAGCAAGACCGGGACAACGACAACTAATGAAAAACTGTTTTTT	CASSKTGTTTTNEKLFF
TRBD2	TRBV7-2	14	-	TRBJ2-5	TGTGCCAGCAGCCCCGACGGGACTACTGAGACCCAGTACTTC	CASSPDGTTETQYF
-	TRBV15	15	-	TRBJ1-2	TGTGCCACCAGCAGAGATCTCCTTTCTAACTATGGCTACACCTTC	CATSRDLLSNYGYTF
-	TRBV6-5	12	-	TRBJ1-6	TGTGCCAGCAGTTACTGGGGAGCACCCCTCCACTTT	CASSYWGAPLHF
-	TRBV4-3	13	-	TRBJ1-3	TGCGCCAGCAGCCAAGACAGAGGAAACACCATATATTTT	CASSQDRGNTIYF
-	TRBV14	14	-	TRBJ2-2	TGTGCCAGCAGCCAACAGGGAAACACCGGGGAGCTGTTTTTT	CASSQQGNTGELFF
-	TRBV10-1	14	-	TRBJ2-2	TGCGCCAGCAGTGCTTCTAGCGCAACCGGGGAGCTGTTTTTT	CASSASSATGELFF
-	TRBV12-3/TRBV12-4	11	-	TRBJ1-1	TGTGCCAGCAGTTCCAGGGGTGAAGCTTTCTTT	CASSSRGEAFF
-	TRBV18	13	-	TRBJ1-3	TGTGCCAGCTCACTCGGCTCTGGAAACACCATATATTTT	CASSLGSGNTIYF
-	TRBV7-2	15	-	TRBJ2-5	TGTGCCAGCAGCTCTTACACCGGGATGCAAGAGACCCAGTACTTC	CASSSYTGMQETQYF
-	TRBV18	14	-	TRBJ2-5	TGTGCCAGCTCTCGACAGGTTTCTCAAGAGACCCAGTACTTC	CASSRQVSQETQYF
TRBD1	TRBV27	17	-	TRBJ2-7	TGTGCCAGCAGTTTCCCTCGACAGGGGACGAGCTCCTACGAGCAGTACTTC	CASSFPRQGTSSYEQYF
-	TRBV30	15	many	TRBJ2-2	TGTGCCTGGAGTAAACTAAGACTAGGCTCCGGGGAGCTGTTTTTT	CAWSKLRLGSGELFF
-	TRBV4-2	16	few	TRBJ1-3	TGTGCCAGCAGCCAAGACCACAGCCCCTCTGGAAACACCATATATTTT	CASSQDHSPSGNTIYF
TRBD1	TRBV19	15	-	TRBJ1-5	TGTGCCAGTAGTCCTGGACAGGGTAGCAATCAGCCCCAGCATTTT	CASSPGQGSNQPQHF
-	TRBV7-8	17	-	TRBJ1-6	TGTGCCAGCAGCCCCCGAAGGGGAGGGACTGATCATTCACCCCTCCACTTT	CASSPRRGGTDHSPLHF
-	TRBV6-5	14	few	TRBJ1-6	TGTGCCAGCGGGGCAGGGCTTGATAGTTCACCCCTCCACTTT	CASGAGLDSSPLHF
-	TRBV4-2	16	-	TRBJ2-5	TGTGCCAGCAGCCAAGAAGGGAGTGCTATGGGAGAGACCCAGTACTTC	CASSQEGSAMGETQYF
TRBD1	TRBV5-1	14	-	TRBJ1-2	TGCGCCAGCAGCGGGGGACAGGGGGACTATGGCTACACCTTC	CASSGGQGDYGYTF
-	TRBV19	14	few	TRBJ1-5	TGTGCCAGTAGTAACCGGGAACTCAATCAGCCCCAGCATTTT	CASSNRELNQPQHF
-	TRBV13	13	once	TRBJ1-1	TGTGCCAGCAGCTTAGGGACAGACACTGAAGCTTTCTTT	CASSLGTDTEAFF
TRBD2	TRBV28	15	-	TRBJ2-6	TGTGCCAGCAGTTTTCGGGAGGGTGGGGCCAACGTCCTGACTTTC	CASSFREGGANVLTF
-	TRBV7-2	14	-	TRBJ1-1	TGTGCCAGCATTTGGGACGGGGGACGGACTGAAGCTTTCTTT	CASIWDGGRTEAFF